The 28 T cell receptor beta chains below all came from one sample that was sequenced in a study of STAT3 mutations in large granular lymphocyte leukemia (dated by TCRdb to 2018 to 2020). The research as a whole found: All T-LGLL patients had at least one immunodominant TCRbeta clonotype, and roughly half had multiple immunodominant subclonotypes.

Library preparation used the immunoSEQ multiplex PCR assay. TCRdb retrieved this table from immuneACCESS and kept in-frame rearrangements only. Not all clones are present; in checked studies, unresolved V genes account for under half, and no reason is known for the remainder. A total of more than 7,000 clones appear in this sample, 85% to 90% of them only once. Jointly, the top ten make up 75% to 90% of the sample. The antigens for these receptors are not known. The specimen was peripheral blood mononuclear cells. Receptor source: a man at least 80 years old with T-cell large granular lymphocyte leukemia. Some clones in this sample may be carry-over from other donors' samples. The age is the age at diagnosis.

The rearrangement uses TRBV18 and TRBJ1-2; D unresolved. Trimming stripped 1 base from V and 2 bases from J, with 17 bases between. Germline values: CDR1 KGHSH, CDR2 LQKENI. The CDR3 is 17 amino acids. The CDR3: CASSPQAEGSYNYGYTF. The DNA for the CDR3 is TGTGCCAGCTCACCACAGGCCGAGGGATCGTACAACTATGGCTACACCTTC.

This chain connects TRBV19 to TRBJ1-3; 7 nucleotides align to TRBD1. Germline values: CDR1 LNHDA, CDR2 SQIVND (reference sequence). The CDR3 sequence is 14 residues long. V trimming: 6 bases; J trimming: 0 bases; junction bases outside the gene matches: 2. The CDR3 DNA is TGTGCCAGTAGCCGGGACAGCTCTGGAAACACCATATATTTT. This gives the protein CASSRDSSGNTIYF.

This rearrangement joins TRBV10-3 to TRBJ2-7, with TRBD1 as a possible D gene (6 bases). Trimming took off 3 bases at V and 3 bases at J, with 9 bases between the two ends. The CDR3 totals 13 residues. The germline CDR1 and CDR2 sequences are ENHRY and SYGVKD. In DNA, the CDR3 is TGTGCCATCAGTGACGGACAGCGCTACGAGCAGTACTTC. Translated: CAISDGQRYEQYF.

This chain uses TRBV5-1 with TRBJ1-1; 7 nucleotides align to TRBD1. The CDR3 covers 15 residues. Germline V gene sequence: CDR1 SGHRS, CDR2 YFSETQ. Unmatched junction bases numbered 7, after V lost 4 bases and J lost 1 base. This CDR3 is CASSIAGTANTEAFF. In nucleotides, the CDR3 is TGCGCCAGCAGCATCGCCGGGACAGCGAACACTGAAGCTTTCTTT.

This rearrangement joins TRBV7-9 to TRBJ1-4, with TRBD1 matching 8 bases. With 5 bases clipped from V and 6 bases from J, the junction kept 11 bases outside the gene matches. Germline V gene data show CDR1 as SEHNR and CDR2 as FQNEAQ (reference sequence). The CDR3 is made up of 16 amino acids. The CDR3, as DNA: TGTGCCAGCAGCCACCTTTGGACAGGGTTTGATGAAAAACTGTTTTTT. This codes for CASSHLWTGFDEKLFF.

The V and J genes are TRBV30 and TRBJ1-2, with D unclear. CDR1 is GTSNPN, CDR2 SVGIG, per germline (reference sequence). The CDR3 has 13 residues. V lost 7 bases and J 4 bases, leaving 16 bases between the germline ends. The CDR3 DNA reads TGTGCCTCCACATTCACGGAGACCTATGGCTACACCTTC. Protein: CASTFTETYGYTF.

The rearrangement uses TRBV29-1 and TRBJ1-1, with TRBD1 matching over 10 bases. CDR1 SQVTM and CDR2 ANQGSEA come from the germline V gene. Trimming cost V 3 bases and J 5 bases; bases outside gene matches: 3. This CDR3 is built from 13 residues. The CDR3, as DNA: TGCAGCGTTGATGGACAGGGGGGGACTGAAGCTTTCTTT. As protein: CSVDGQGGTEAFF.

The genes are TRBV18 and TRBJ1-5; TRBD1 might be the D (6 bases). The CDR3 is made up of 14 amino acids. Germline V gene data show CDR1 as KGHSH and CDR2 as LQKENI. V was pared by 2 bases and J by 5 bases, with 10 bases between. CDR3 nucleotides: TGTGCCAGCTCACCAGATCGGACAGATCAGCCCCAGCATTTT. Translation gives CASSPDRTDQPQHF.

The genes are TRBV30 and TRBJ1-3; possible D gene TRBD1, 5 bases. Germline V gives CDR1 GTSNPN, CDR2 SVGIG (reference sequence). The CDR3 is made up of 15 amino acids. V was trimmed by 2 bases and J by 0 bases, leaving 11 bases between them. The CDR3 coding sequence is TGTGCCTGGAGTAAAGGGGATACCTCTGGAAACACCATATATTTT. It is translated as CAWSKGDTSGNTIYF.

This chain uses TRBV30 with TRBJ1-4, with D hard to call. The CDR3 is 13 amino acids. With 5 bases removed from V and 8 bases from J, the gap between germline ends came to 15 bases. Germline loops: CDR1 GTSNPN, CDR2 SVGIG (reference sequence). The CDR3 bases are TGTGCCTGGGATTCCAACGCGAGGGAAAAACTGTTTTTT. It is translated as CAWDSNAREKLFF.

The rearrangement joins TRBV4-3 to TRBJ2-3; no firm D call. This CDR3 has 13 amino acids. V was pared by 0 bases and J by 5 bases, with 6 bases between. Germline values: CDR1 LGHNA, CDR2 YSLEER. The CDR3 coding sequence is TGCGCCAGCAGCCAAGATTGGGTAGATACGCAGTATTTT. It translates to CASSQDWVDTQYF.

The chain couples TRBV28 to TRBJ2-7; no firm D call. Trimming stripped 6 bases from V and 3 bases from J, with 9 bases between. Germline V gives CDR1 MDHEN, CDR2 SYDVKM. The CDR3 extends over 12 amino acids. The CDR3 spells CASSSSRYEQYF. CDR3 in DNA: TGTGCCAGCAGCTCGTCCCGCTACGAGCAGTACTTC.

DNA for the CDR3: TGTGCCAGCTCACCAACCGGGACAGGGGCCTACGAGCAGTACTTC. The encoded protein is CASSPTGTGAYEQYF. The V call is TRBV18, the J call TRBJ2-7; TRBD1 agrees at 10 bases. The CDR3 sequence is 15 residues long. CDR1 KGHSH and CDR2 LQKENI come from the germline V gene. The V segment lost 2 bases and the J segment 2 bases; nucleotides outside the gene matches: 3.

The chain joins TRBV6-5 to TRBJ1-1; no firm D call. Germline CDR1 is MNHEY and CDR2 is SVGAGI. The CDR3 extends over 13 amino acids. The germline V and J ends were trimmed by 6 bases and 7 bases, with 15 bases remaining between them. CDR3 coding DNA: TGTGCCAGCAGCCTCGGGCCGGAGGATGAAGCTTTCTTT. Its protein product is CASSLGPEDEAFF.

The chain employs TRBV6-5 and TRBJ1-5; a possible D gene is TRBD1 (6 bases). The CDR3 is made up of 14 amino acids. The germline V gene has CDR1 MNHEY and CDR2 SVGAGI. Trimming shortened V by 2 bases and J by 5 bases, and 10 bases separated the two germline ends. CDR3 sequence (DNA): TGTGCCAGCAGTTACAGGTGGGGGCATCAGCCCCAGCATTTT. It codes for CASSYRWGHQPQHF.

This clone has a handful of counts. J is TRBJ1-4 and V is TRBV5-4; TRBD1 matches 9 bases. The CDR3 loop spans 16 amino acids. The J segment lost 6 bases and the V segment lost 2 bases, leaving 8 bases of the junction unmatched. Germline CDR1 reads SGHNT; CDR2 reads YYREEE (reference sequence). The CDR3: CASSLQNRQGDEKLFF. Here the CDR3 DNA reads TGTGCCAGCAGCTTACAGAACCGACAGGGGGATGAAAAACTGTTTTTT.

The chain carries TRBV5-1 and TRBJ1-1, with 9 bases aligning to TRBD1. The CDR3 is 16 residues long. CDR1 and CDR2 (germline): SGHRS, YFSETQ. The J segment lost 0 bases and the V segment lost 3 bases, leaving 6 bases of the junction unmatched. CDR3 in amino acids: CASSSGQGNLNTEAFF. CDR3 in DNA: TGCGCCAGCAGCTCGGGACAGGGAAACCTGAACACTGAAGCTTTCTTT.

The chain joins TRBV19 to TRBJ1-5; 7 bases align to TRBD1. CDR1 and CDR2 from the germline V gene are LNHDA and SQIVND (reference sequence). The CDR3 spans 16 residues. V trimming: 6 bases; J trimming: 0 bases; junction bases outside the gene matches: 8. In DNA form, the CDR3 reads TGTGCCAGTAGGTCACAGGGGAAGTATAGCAATCAGCCCCAGCATTTT. Protein product: CASRSQGKYSNQPQHF.

The chain uses TRBV5-1 and TRBJ1-6; D not resolved. Looked up from germline, CDR1 is SGHRS and CDR2 is YFSETQ. V shed 4 bases and J shed 14 bases, with 10 bases lying between them. The CDR3 consists of 11 residues. This CDR3 is CASSAGWALHF. The CDR3 nucleotides are TGCGCCAGCAGCGCAGGTTGGGCCCTCCACTTT.

The rearrangement uses TRBV28 and TRBJ1-2, with D tentatively TRBD1 (6 bases). The germline CDR1 and CDR2 sequences are MDHEN and SYDVKM. Trimming took off 3 bases at V and 3 bases at J, with 8 bases between the two ends. The length of the CDR3 is 13 residues. The CDR3 coding sequence is TGTGCCAGCAGTTTTGGACAGCACTATGGCTACACCTTC. Protein product: CASSFGQHYGYTF.

This chain links TRBV7-9 with TRBJ1-1; D is perhaps TRBD1 (6 bases). The CDR3 has 15 residues. Trimming shortened V by 4 bases and J by 2 bases, and 14 bases separated the two germline ends. Germline CDR1 reads SEHNR; CDR2 reads FQNEAQ (reference sequence). CDR3 DNA sequence: TGTGCCAGCAGCTCCCCTGACAGGCGTAACACTGAAGCTTTCTTT. Translated, it gives CASSSPDRRNTEAFF. Using reference TRBV7-9 and TRBJ1-1 for the parts outside the CDR3, the full variable domain is DTGVSQNPRHKITKRGQNVTFRCDPISEHNRLYWYRQTLGQGPEFLTYFQNEAQLEKSRLLSDRFSAERPKGSFSTLEIQRTEQGDSAMYLCASSSPDRRNTEAFFGQGTRLTVV.

This clone has just a few counts. The J gene is TRBJ2-1, the V gene TRBV6-1, with 8 bases fitting TRBD2. V trimming: 4 bases; J trimming: 10 bases; junction bases outside the gene matches: 6. The CDR3 has 13 amino acids. The V gene's germline CDR1 is MNHNS and CDR2 SASEGT. The chain's CDR3 is CASSVGLAYEQFF. DNA for the CDR3: TGTGCCAGCAGTGTAGGACTAGCTTACGAGCAGTTCTTC.

V usage is TRBV28 and J usage is TRBJ2-5; D gene unclear. Germline V CDR1 and CDR2: MDHEN, SYDVKM. The CDR3 spans 16 residues. The V end was cut by 5 bases, the J end by 4 bases, with 20 bases between. The CDR3 DNA reads TGTGCCAGCAGTCCCCTTGGGCGAAAGGTGATAGAGACCCAGTACTTC. This encodes CASSPLGRKVIETQYF.

The rearrangement joins TRBV18 to TRBJ1-2, with D unresolved. The CDR3 has 14 amino acids. Germline values: CDR1 KGHSH, CDR2 LQKENI. V lost 2 bases and J 0 bases, leaving 7 bases between the germline ends. CDR3 coding DNA: TGTGCCAGCTCACCAGGGGAAGCTAACTATGGCTACACCTTC. Its protein is CASSPGEANYGYTF. Full variable domain (rest looked up from reference TRBV18 and TRBJ1-2): NAGVMQNPRHLVRRRGQEARLRCSPMKGHSHVYWYRQLPEEGLKFMVYLQKENIIDESGMPKERFSAEFPKEGPSILRIQQVVRGDSAAYFCASSPGEANYGYTFGSGTRLTVV.

The chain couples TRBV5-4 to TRBJ2-3; D tentatively reads TRBD1 or TRBD2 (5 bases each). This CDR3 has 15 amino acids. From germline, CDR1 is SGHNT and CDR2 YYREEE (reference sequence). Trimming took off 4 bases at V and 6 bases at J, with 18 bases between the two ends. The CDR3 spells CASSLPPGSSDTQYF. CDR3 nucleotide sequence: TGTGCCAGCAGCCTCCCGCCAGGGAGCTCGGATACGCAGTATTTT. Combining the CDR3 with reference TRBV5-4 and TRBJ2-3 gives the whole variable domain ETGVTQSPTHLIKTRGQQVTLRCSSQSGHNTVSWYQQALGQGPQFIFQYYREEENGRGNFPPRFSGLQFPNYSSELNVNALELDDSALYLCASSLPPGSSDTQYFGPGTRLTVL.

The rearrangement links TRBV18 to TRBJ1-1; TRBD1 matches at 7 bases. V lost 3 bases, J lost 5 bases, and 9 bases stayed unmatched. This CDR3 contains 15 residues. Per germline, CDR1 KGHSH and CDR2 LQKENI. CDR3 bases: TGTGCCAGCTCACCCGGACAAGCCAGGGGGACTGAAGCTTTCTTT. Translated: CASSPGQARGTEAFF. Based on the CDR3 plus reference TRBV18 and TRBJ1-1, the full variable domain is NAGVMQNPRHLVRRRGQEARLRCSPMKGHSHVYWYRQLPEEGLKFMVYLQKENIIDESGMPKERFSAEFPKEGPSILRIQQVVRGDSAAYFCASSPGQARGTEAFFGQGTRLTVV.

This sequence joins TRBV5-1 and TRBJ1-3; perhaps TRBD1 as D (5 bases). This CDR3 contains 15 residues. Trimming pared 4 bases from V and 1 base from J, leaving 12 bases between. CDR1 is SGHRS, CDR2 YFSETQ, per germline. The CDR3 DNA reads TGCGCCAGCAGCGGGGGAGGTAGTTCTGGAAACACCATATATTTT. Its protein is CASSGGGSSGNTIYF. The full variable domain, in which reference TRBV5-1 and TRBJ1-3 provide the parts outside the CDR3, is KAGVTQTPRYLIKTRGQQVTLSCSPISGHRSVSWYQQTPGQGLQFLFEYFSETQRNKGNFPGRFSGRQFSNSRSEMNVSTLELGDSALYLCASSGGGSSGNTIYFGEGSWLTVV.

Turning to this clone: The germline gene is not matched at one end of the junction; a read error may be the cause. V is TRBV9 and J is TRBJ2-7; the D gene is possibly TRBD1 (6 bases). The germline CDR1 and CDR2 sequences are SGDLS and YYNGEE. The CDR3 contains 15 residues. In nucleotides, the CDR3 is TGTGCCAGCAGCGAAACAGGGTCGGTCGGGTACGGGCAGTACTTC. Amino acid sequence: CASSETGSVGYGQYF.